The source of this T cell receptor beta chain is a study of blood T cells in healthy people across ages. Study observations and caveats: Comparison with aged donors showed that long-lived donors had more naive CD4+ cells and higher diversity.

A second PCR, run for about 6 to 12 cycles, used a sample-barcoded 5' primer plus a J-beta primer mix. TCRdb analysed the 5' RACE reads with MiXCR anew, one entry per CDR3 protein. The sample includes more than 650,000 distinct CDR3 sequences, 22% of them seen just once. The sample holds many counts of this clonotype. Its antigen is unknown. One end of the junction fails to match germline, which may point to a read error. The CDR3 is made up of 13 amino acids. The germline CDR1 and CDR2 sequences are KGHSH and LQKENI. This chain joins TRBV18 and TRBJ2-5; no firm D call. The sequenced sample consisted of blood. The source of this sequence is a man between 70 and 80 years old in good health. The CDR3 sequence is CASSRGYQETQYF. The CDR3 region has the DNA TGCGCCAGCAGCCGAGGATACCAAGAGACCCAGTACTTC. The whole variable domain, remainder taken from reference TRBV18 and TRBJ2-5, is NAGVMQNPRHLVRRRGQEARLRCSPMKGHSHVYWYRQLPEEGLKFMVYLQKENIIDESGMPKERFSAEFPKEGPSILRIQQVVRGDSAAYFCASSRGYQETQYFGPGTRLLVL.